The text below deals with one T cell receptor beta chain. Generated by immunoSEQ multiplex PCR, the TCRdb table keeps only in-frame clones and is missing some. The sample has tens of thousands of clones, about 85% seen once. The data were taken from a study of blood T cell repertoires in COVID-19. CDR3 length: 13 residues. Germline V gives CDR1 MNHEY, CDR2 SVGAGI. Trimming at V came to 9 bases and at J to 0 bases, leaving 2 bases not matched to a gene. The TCR was taken from a woman over 75 with COVID-19, enrolled during active disease. This chain uses TRBV6-5 with TRBJ1-3, with TRBD1 identical over 7 bases. Sequenced input: peripheral blood. Written as DNA, the CDR3 is TGTGCCAGTGCAGGGGGCTCTGGAAACACCATATATTTT. This gives the protein CASAGGSGNTIYF.